This T cell receptor beta chain was sequenced in a study of graft-versus-host responses after intestinal transplantation. Study-wide context: Recipients received multivisceral, liver-intestinal, or isolated intestinal transplants. All recipients got anti-thymocyte globulin induction, then tacrolimus and steroids for about three years.

Whole-study results and caveats: The recipient marrow held GvH clones, and some of them showed up first in ileum or blood. Early post-transplant falls in HvG clones accompanied the peak levels of circulating GvH clones.

The germline V gene encodes CDR1 SGHRS and CDR2 YFSETQ. The CDR3 consists of 19 residues. Trimming cost V 0 bases and J 0 bases; bases outside gene matches: 12. Only in-frame clones appear in the TCRdb table, and some are missing; sequencing was by immunoSEQ multiplex PCR. The profile covers some 93,000 clones, with roughly 91% appearing a single time and 0.5% taken by the ten largest. Concerning this clone itself: Its antigen is as yet unknown.

This clonotype was sampled from a human donor who received an intestinal transplant. Sequenced material: unstimulated CD8+ T cells sorted from spleen or lymph node cells, taken before intestinal transplant. This sequence joins TRBV5-1 and TRBJ2-3, with TRBD2 matching over 8 bases. The CDR3 DNA is TGCGCCAGCAGCTTGGCAGGACGAGCGGGGGTCTATAGCACAGATACGCAGTATTTT. Translated, it gives CASSLAGRAGVYSTDTQYF. Filled out from reference TRBV5-1 and TRBJ2-3, the complete variable domain reads KAGVTQTPRYLIKTRGQQVTLSCSPISGHRSVSWYQQTPGQGLQFLFEYFSETQRNKGNFPGRFSGRQFSNSRSEMNVSTLELGDSALYLCASSLAGRAGVYSTDTQYFGPGTRLTVL.